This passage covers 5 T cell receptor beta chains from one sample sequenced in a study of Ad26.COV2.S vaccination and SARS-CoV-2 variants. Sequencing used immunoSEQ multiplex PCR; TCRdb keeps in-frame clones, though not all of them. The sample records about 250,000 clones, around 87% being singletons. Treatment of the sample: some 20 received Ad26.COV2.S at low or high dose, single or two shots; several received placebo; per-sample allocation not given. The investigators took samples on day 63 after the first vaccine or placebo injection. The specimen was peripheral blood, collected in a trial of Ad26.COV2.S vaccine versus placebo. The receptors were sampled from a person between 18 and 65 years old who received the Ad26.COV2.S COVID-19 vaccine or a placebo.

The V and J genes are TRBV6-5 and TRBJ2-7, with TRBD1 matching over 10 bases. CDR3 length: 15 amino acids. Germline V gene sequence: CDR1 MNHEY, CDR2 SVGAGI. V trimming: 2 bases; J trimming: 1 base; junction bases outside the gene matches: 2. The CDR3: CASSYKGQGSYEQYF. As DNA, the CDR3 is TGTGCCAGCAGTTACAAGGGACAGGGGTCCTACGAGCAGTACTTC.

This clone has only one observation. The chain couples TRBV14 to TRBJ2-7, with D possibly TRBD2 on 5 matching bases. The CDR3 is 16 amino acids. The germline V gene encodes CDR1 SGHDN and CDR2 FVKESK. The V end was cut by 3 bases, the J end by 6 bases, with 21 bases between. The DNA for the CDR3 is TGTGCCAGCAGCCAGCGCTATCCCCAGTCGGGGTCCGAGCAGTACTTC. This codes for CASSQRYPQSGSEQYF. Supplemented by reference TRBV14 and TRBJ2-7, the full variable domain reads EAGVTQFPSHSVIEKGQTVTLRCDPISGHDNLYWYRRVMGKEIKFLLHFVKESKQDESGMPNNRFLAERTGGTYSTLKVQPAELEDSGVYFCASSQRYPQSGSEQYFGPGTRLTVT.

CDR3 DNA: TGCGCCAGCAGCTTCCGTATGACAGGGGGTACAGAGACCCAGTACTTC. Translated: CASSFRMTGGTETQYF. The chain joins TRBV5-1 to TRBJ2-5; 9 nucleotides align to TRBD1. CDR1 and CDR2 (germline): SGHRS, YFSETQ. The CDR3 totals 16 residues. The J segment lost 4 bases and the V segment lost 2 bases, leaving 9 bases of the junction unmatched.

This chain's CDR3 is CASSLNVQGWVNTEAFF. CDR3 DNA sequence: TGCGCCAGCAGCTTGAATGTACAGGGTTGGGTGAACACTGAAGCTTTCTTT. The gene calls are TRBV5-1 and TRBJ1-1; D possibly corresponds to TRBD1 (6 bases). Germline assignment: CDR1 SGHRS and CDR2 YFSETQ. The length of the CDR3 is 17 residues. V was clipped by 1 base and J by 0 bases, with 16 bases between them.

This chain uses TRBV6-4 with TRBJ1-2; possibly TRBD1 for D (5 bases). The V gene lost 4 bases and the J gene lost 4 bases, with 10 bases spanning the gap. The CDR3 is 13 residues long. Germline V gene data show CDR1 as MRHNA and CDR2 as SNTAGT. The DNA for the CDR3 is TGTGCCAGCAGTGTCGCAGGGAGCTATGGCTACACCTTC. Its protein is CASSVAGSYGYTF.